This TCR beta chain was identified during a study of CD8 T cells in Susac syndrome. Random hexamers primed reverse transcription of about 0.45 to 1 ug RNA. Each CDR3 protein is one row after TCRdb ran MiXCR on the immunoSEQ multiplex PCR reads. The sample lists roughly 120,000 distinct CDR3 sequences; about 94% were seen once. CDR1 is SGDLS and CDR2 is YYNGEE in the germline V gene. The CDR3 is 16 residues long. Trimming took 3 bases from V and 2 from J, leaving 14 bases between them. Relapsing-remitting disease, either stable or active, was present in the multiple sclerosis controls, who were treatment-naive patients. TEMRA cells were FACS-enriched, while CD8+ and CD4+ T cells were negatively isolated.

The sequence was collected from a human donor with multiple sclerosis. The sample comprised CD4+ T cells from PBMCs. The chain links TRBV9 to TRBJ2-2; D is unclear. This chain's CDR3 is CASSERFGDNTGELFF. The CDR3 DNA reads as TGTGCCAGCAGCGAGAGGTTTGGGGATAACACCGGGGAGCTGTTTTTT. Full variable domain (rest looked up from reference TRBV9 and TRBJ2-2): DSGVTQTPKHLITATGQRVTLRCSPRSGDLSVYWYQQSLDQGLQFLIQYYNGEERAKGNILERFSAQQFPDLHSELNLSSLELGDSALYFCASSERFGDNTGELFFGEGSRLTVL.